One sample yielded the 18 T cell receptor beta chains listed below, sequenced in a study of blood T cell repertoires in COVID-19. Measured with immunoSEQ multiplex PCR; TCRdb has only the in-frame clones, and not every one. The table lists about 140,000 clones, about 76% of them singletons. What was sequenced was peripheral blood. These receptors were taken from a human donor in a cohort sampled during active COVID-19.

CDR3 sequence: CASSAGQVNTEAFF. CDR3 coding DNA: TGCGCCAGCAGCGCGGGACAGGTGAACACTGAAGCTTTCTTT. This chain connects TRBV5-1 to TRBJ1-1, with 8 positions matching TRBD1. The CDR3 extends over 14 amino acids. CDR1 is SGHRS, CDR2 YFSETQ, per germline. V lost 4 bases, J lost 0 bases, and 2 bases stayed unmatched.

The rearrangement uses TRBV5-4 and TRBJ1-1; D is unresolved. This CDR3 spans 17 amino acids. Germline V gene lookup returns CDR1 SGHNT and CDR2 YYREEE (reference sequence). Trimming pared 0 bases from V and 4 bases from J, leaving 19 bases between. CDR3 nucleotides: TGTGCCAGCAGCTTGGGGGCAGGCCTTACGAAGAGCACTGAAGCTTTCTTT. It is translated as CASSLGAGLTKSTEAFF. Combining the CDR3 with reference TRBV5-4 and TRBJ1-1 gives the whole variable domain ETGVTQSPTHLIKTRGQQVTLRCSSQSGHNTVSWYQQALGQGPQFIFQYYREEENGRGNFPPRFSGLQFPNYSSELNVNALELDDSALYLCASSLGAGLTKSTEAFFGQGTRLTVV.

The rearrangement links TRBV11-2 to TRBJ2-1, with 15 bases aligning to TRBD2. The CDR3 is made up of 17 amino acids. CDR1 SGHAT and CDR2 FQNNGV come from the germline V gene. V shed 5 bases, J shed 9 bases, and the junction held 11 bases outside the gene matches. CDR3 amino acids: CASSLRAGLAGGGEQFF. CDR3 bases: TGTGCCAGCAGCCTCAGAGCGGGACTAGCGGGAGGTGGTGAGCAGTTCTTC.

V is TRBV7-8 and J is TRBJ2-7; TRBD1 matches at 11 bases. CDR3 length equals 16 residues. Germline-derived CDR1 and CDR2 are SGHVS and FQNEAQ. The V and J ends lost 5 bases and 3 bases, in that order; junction bases with no gene match: 9. The CDR3 nucleotides read TGTGCCAGCAGCCGAACCCCGGGACAGGGGGACTACGAGCAGTACTTC. Translation gives CASSRTPGQGDYEQYF. The full variable domain, with the rest looked up from reference TRBV7-8 and TRBJ2-7, is GAGVSQSPRYKVAKRGQDVALRCDPISGHVSLFWYQQALGQGPEFLTYFQNEAQLDKSGLPSDRFFAERPEGSVSTLKIQRTQQEDSAVYLCASSRTPGQGDYEQYFGPGTRLTVT.

The chain recombines TRBV11-3 with TRBJ2-1; 8 bases line up with TRBD1. V shed 4 bases, J shed 6 bases, and the junction held 8 bases outside the gene matches. Germline CDR1 is SGHNT and CDR2 is YENEEA. CDR3 length equals 15 residues. The CDR3 here is CASSYDRGASNEQFF. CDR3 DNA sequence: TGTGCCAGCAGCTACGACAGGGGAGCCAGCAATGAGCAGTTCTTC.

The rearrangement uses TRBV28 and TRBJ2-7; D is possibly TRBD2 (7 bases). V lost 5 bases, J lost 0 bases, and 20 bases lay in between. There are 17 residues in the CDR3. Germline V gives CDR1 MDHEN, CDR2 SYDVKM. As DNA, the CDR3 is TGTGCCAGCAGTAAACAGGGAGGGGGACACCTCTCCTACGAGCAGTACTTC. Protein sequence: CASSKQGGGHLSYEQYF.

The chain has TRBV28 and TRBJ2-5, with 9 positions matching TRBD2. From germline, CDR1 is MDHEN and CDR2 SYDVKM. The CDR3 has 17 residues. Trimming removed 5 bases from V and 0 bases from J; junction bases left unmatched: 10. CDR3 nucleotide sequence: TGTGCCAGCAGTACCTCAGGGGCTAGCGGGAACCAAGAGACCCAGTACTTC. Its translation: CASSTSGASGNQETQYF.

V gene TRBV14 combines with J gene TRBJ2-1; TRBD2 matches at 11 bases. After removal of 2 bases from V and 5 bases from J, the junction contained 8 bases not matched to a gene. Germline V gene sequence: CDR1 SGHDN, CDR2 FVKESK. The CDR3 contains 17 residues. The CDR3 DNA is TGTGCCAGCAGCCAACCCGGGAGGGGACTAGCGGACAATGAGCAGTTCTTC. It is translated as CASSQPGRGLADNEQFF. Full variable domain (remainder filled in from reference TRBV14 and TRBJ2-1): EAGVTQFPSHSVIEKGQTVTLRCDPISGHDNLYWYRRVMGKEIKFLLHFVKESKQDESGMPNNRFLAERTGGTYSTLKVQPAELEDSGVYFCASSQPGRGLADNEQFFGPGTRLTVL.

The chain carries TRBV5-1 and TRBJ2-3; 15 bases align to TRBD2. V was clipped by 4 bases and J by 5 bases; unmatched bases: 5. The germline V gene has CDR1 SGHRS and CDR2 YFSETQ. This CDR3 has 16 residues. CDR3 bases: TGCGCCAGCAGCCAACGGACTAGCGGGAGGGTAGATACGCAGTATTTT. This sequence encodes CASSQRTSGRVDTQYF.

The chain links TRBV6-2 or TRBV6-3 to TRBJ2-7; the match to TRBD1 covers 8 bases. V trimming: 3 bases; J trimming: 4 bases; junction bases outside the gene matches: 8. The germline gives CDR1 MNHEY, CDR2 SVGEGT. The CDR3 contains 15 residues. The CDR3 sequence is CASSYWTGRNYEQYF. The CDR3 bases are TGTGCCAGCAGTTATTGGACAGGGAGAAATTACGAGCAGTACTTC.

J is TRBJ1-2 and V is TRBV5-5; D remains unclear. CDR1 SGHKS and CDR2 YYEKEE come from the germline V gene (reference sequence). Trimming stripped 2 bases from V and 0 bases from J, with 8 bases between. This CDR3 comprises 14 residues. CDR3 bases: TGTGCCAGCAGCTTACACAAACCTAACTATGGCTACACCTTC. Translated: CASSLHKPNYGYTF.

The V and J genes are TRBV23-1 and TRBJ2-1; 8 bases match TRBD2. TRBV23-1 is reported as an ORF; its role is uncertain. The trim removed 6 bases at V and 7 bases at J, leaving 11 bases unmatched. This CDR3 is built from 15 residues. DNA for the CDR3: TGCGCCAGCAGACCAAGCGGGAGCTTGGGGAATGAGCAGTTCTTC. This codes for CASRPSGSLGNEQFF.

This clone was seen only once. V is TRBV28 and J is TRBJ2-7, with no clear D. The CDR3 runs to 16 residues. V lost 4 bases and J 2 bases, leaving 18 bases between the germline ends. Germline CDR1 is MDHEN and CDR2 is SYDVKM. The CDR3: CASSSLRASFPYEQYF. The CDR3, as DNA: TGTGCCAGCAGTTCCCTAAGAGCGTCCTTTCCCTACGAGCAGTACTTC. Full variable domain (remainder filled in from reference TRBV28 and TRBJ2-7): DVKVTQSSRYLVKRTGEKVFLECVQDMDHENMFWYRQDPGLGLRLIYFSYDVKMKEKGDIPEGYSVSREKKERFSLILESASTNQTSMYLCASSSLRASFPYEQYFGPGTRLTVT.

The chain couples TRBV6-5 to TRBJ2-7; TRBD1 agrees at 7 bases. Germline lookup yields CDR1 MNHEY and CDR2 SVGAGI. After removal of 2 bases from V and 2 bases from J, the junction contained 9 bases not matched to a gene. The CDR3 spans 16 residues. The CDR3: CASSYALQGIAYEQYF. The CDR3 DNA sequence: TGTGCCAGCAGTTACGCTCTACAGGGGATCGCCTACGAGCAGTACTTC.

The chain is built from TRBV5-1 and TRBJ2-3; 8 nucleotides line up with TRBD1. The ends lost 4 bases at V and 4 bases at J; junction bases unmatched: 8. Germline assignment: CDR1 SGHRS and CDR2 YFSETQ. CDR3 length equals 15 residues. In DNA, the CDR3 is TGCGCCAGCAGCCCCATGGACAGGGTTGCAGATACGCAGTATTTT. Translated, it gives CASSPMDRVADTQYF.

This clone was found a few times. V and J are TRBV6-5 and TRBJ2-7; the match to TRBD1 covers 7 bases. V shed 7 bases, J shed 0 bases, and the junction held 9 bases outside the gene matches. In germline, CDR1 is MNHEY, CDR2 SVGAGI. The CDR3 runs to 15 residues. CDR3 loop: CASNTGTVLSYEQYF. CDR3 bases: TGTGCCAGCAATACGGGGACAGTACTCTCCTACGAGCAGTACTTC.

The rearrangement links TRBV14 to TRBJ2-5, with TRBD1 matching 8 bases. The junction had 5 bases not matched to a gene; V was cut back by 6 bases and J by 5 bases. There are 13 residues in the CDR3. CDR1 is SGHDN, CDR2 FVKESK, per germline. CDR3 in DNA: TGTGCCAGCAGACGGACAGGGAAGGAGACCCAGTACTTC. Residues: CASRRTGKETQYF.

The chain couples TRBV4-1 to TRBJ2-7; D perhaps matches TRBD1 (5 bases). CDR1 and CDR2 (germline): MGHRA, YSYEKL. V lost 0 bases and J 8 bases, leaving 20 bases between the germline ends. The CDR3 covers 16 residues. CDR3 protein: CASSQDVRQSPPKQYF. DNA for the CDR3: TGCGCCAGCAGCCAAGACGTCCGACAGTCCCCACCTAAGCAGTACTTC.